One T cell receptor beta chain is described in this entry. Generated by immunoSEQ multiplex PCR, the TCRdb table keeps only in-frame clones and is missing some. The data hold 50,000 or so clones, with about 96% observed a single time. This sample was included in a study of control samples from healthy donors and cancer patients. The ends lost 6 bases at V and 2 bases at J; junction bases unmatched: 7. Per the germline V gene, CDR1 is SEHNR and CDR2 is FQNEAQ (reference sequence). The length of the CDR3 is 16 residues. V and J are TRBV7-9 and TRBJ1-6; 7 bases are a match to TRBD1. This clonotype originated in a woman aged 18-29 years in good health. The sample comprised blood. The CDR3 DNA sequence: TGTGCCAGCAGTCAAAACAGGGGAGCCTATAATTCACCCCTCCACTTT. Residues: CASSQNRGAYNSPLHF.